This T cell receptor beta chain was captured by sequencing in a study of beta chain features in type 1 diabetes (dated 2018 in TCRdb). Context from the whole study: Patients and healthy donors did not differ in mean age, gender distribution, total cell number or subset yield. In the study, recently diagnosed type 1 diabetes patients and matched healthy donors were compared on the TCRB repertoires of their sorted circulating CD4+ T cell subsets. Across all samples, almost 110 million sorted cells were examined, and cell number per subset correlated strongly with RNA yield. Whereas all 28 donors provided naive and central memory subsets, regulatory and stem cell-like memory subsets were isolated from just 8 patients and roughly eight healthy donors.

General findings and caveats noted by the study authors: Because cDNA rather than genomic DNA was sequenced, highly expressing activated cells could have been over-represented, although no difference in activation and CD3 levels was found between groups. In all four CD4+ subsets, TCRB CDR3 length was moderately but significantly shorter in type 1 diabetes patients. Naive, central memory and regulatory TCRB repertoires appeared more similar among patients than among healthy donors. Fewer insertions and more nucleotide deletions at VDJ recombination sites were observed in patients with type 1 diabetes, implying thymic rearrangement abnormalities. HLA sub-analyses involved small numbers of individuals, so any influence of HLA type on TCRB rearrangement remained unresolved. PCR may preferentially amplify shorter templates, but because patient and control samples were amplified and corrected together, any resulting skew would affect both groups equally.

Counted from cysteine to phenylalanine, this CDR3 has 16 amino acids. The kept DNA is CDR3 alone, 48 bases in frame from the first base. V lost 4 bases and J lost 3 bases, and the count of bases not matched to a germline gene is 8. Based on the germline V gene, the CDR1 and CDR2 sequences are SGHTA and FQGNSA. All of the isolated RNA was reverse transcribed with the High Capacity cDNA Reverse Transcription Kit, so expressed TCRB transcripts were sequenced. Naive, central memory and regulatory T cell samples underwent deep immunoSEQ sequencing, averaging roughly 3.3 million total reads per sample. Sorted cells were lysed in RLT buffer, and RNA was extracted using DNase-treated RNeasy Micro or Mini kits according to cell number. Each cell subset was processed on its own to prevent cross-contamination, while patient and healthy donor samples were processed together. Using the immunoSEQ multiplex PCR, TCRB sequences were amplified from cDNA into 87-bp fragments spanning the CDR3 region. Sequencing of the amplicons was performed on the Illumina HiSeq platform. Regarding the original processing steps: Synthetic template baselines were used to correct PCR bias computationally, reads within Hamming distance 2 were collapsed, and singletons that could not be merged were discarded. Reads were aligned against IMGT to assign V, D and J genes, CDR3 length and insertions or deletions at six rearrangement sites. Within each subset, clonotype counts were normalized to the number of sorted cells before true diversity and Gini coefficients were calculated with the tcR R package. Repertoire sharing was quantified using the overlap coefficient calculated on TCRB nucleotide sequences. As a proxy for the pre-selection repertoire, out-of-frame TCRB sequences from naive cells were analyzed. The clones in this table, taken by TCRdb from immuneACCESS, are in-frame only. Not every clone is retained; where verified, under half of the shortfall comes from an unresolved V gene, and the cause of the rest is unknown. From that table come the V and J calls and clone size; the DNA was used to work out D and trimming. For this sample the table gives 400,000 to 500,000 clones, of which over 11% were detected only once. Approximately 0.038% of the sample is held by the ten biggest clonotypes.

A single peripheral blood draw of approximately 100 mL on average was collected from each donor into heparinised tubes. A BD FACSAria II was used to sort naive, central memory, regulatory and stem cell-like memory CD4+ T cells with a panel that included CD45RO, CCR7, CD25, CD127, CD95 and CD27. A purity above 95% was achieved for all sorted populations. PBMCs were isolated right away by Lymphoprep density gradient centrifugation and were stained directly, without culture. To minimize batch effects, samples were stained and sorted in pairs, one healthy donor with one patient per experiment. This clone turned up a few times. No cognate antigen has been identified for it. No base quality values were provided; no much bigger clone lies one nucleotide off.

The material sequenced was naive CD4+ T cells from blood. Read against the paper, the sample's cell subset or site label means: true naive CD4+ T cells. This chain is built from TRBV7-2 and TRBJ2-1; 8 bases in the middle match TRBD1. The receptor was isolated from a young man in good health. The nucleotides read TGTGCCAGCAGCTCCTCGGGACAGGCTCGCTACAATGAGCAGTTCTTC. This translates into CASSSSGQARYNEQFF.